This passage covers 27 T cell receptor beta chains from one sample sequenced in a study of T cell repertoires in cytomegalovirus infection. Each CDR3 protein gets one entry after TCRdb re-called the reads with MiXCR. The sample lists about 140,000 distinct CDR3 sequences, about 6% occurring once. Input material: PBMCs. The receptor source for this set is a human donor in good health (CMV status not recorded). Some clones in this sample may be carry-over from other donors' samples.

This clonotype was counted at least ten times. The rearrangement uses TRBV19 and TRBJ1-1; D may be TRBD1 (5 bases). The germline V and J ends were trimmed by 7 bases and 1 base, with 10 bases remaining between them. The CDR3 has 13 residues. Germline CDR1 is LNHDA and CDR2 is SQIVND (reference sequence). This CDR3 reads CASKSQGNTEAFF. CDR3 bases: TGTGCCAGTAAATCTCAGGGGAACACTGAAGCTTTCTTT.

In this sample, this clonotype turned up many times. The chain uses TRBV7-2 and TRBJ1-5; D not resolved. Trimming shortened V by 2 bases and J by 0 bases, and 8 bases separated the two germline ends. The CDR3 is 15 residues long. Germline V CDR1 and CDR2: SGHTA, FQGNSA. CDR3 amino acids: CASSLFGDSNQPQHF. As DNA, the CDR3 is TGTGCCAGCAGCTTATTTGGCGATAGCAATCAGCCCCAGCATTTT.

The V gene is TRBV7-9, the J gene TRBJ2-1, with TRBD2 matching 8 bases. The junction had 11 bases not matched to a gene; V was cut back by 4 bases and J by 6 bases. From germline, CDR1 is SEHNR and CDR2 FQNEAQ (reference sequence). The length of the CDR3 is 16 residues. The CDR3 sequence is CASSWGGAGGPNEQFF. The CDR3 DNA reads TGTGCCAGCAGCTGGGGGGGGGCGGGGGGCCCCAATGAGCAGTTCTTC.

This clonotype has ten or more counts. The chain joins TRBV6-1 to TRBJ2-5; D not certain. V lost 3 bases, J lost 5 bases, and 16 bases lay in between. Per the germline V gene, CDR1 is MNHNS and CDR2 is SASEGT. The CDR3 has 15 residues. The CDR3 sequence: CASSDVGYEGETQYF. CDR3 nucleotide sequence: TGTGCCAGCAGTGACGTGGGGTATGAAGGGGAGACCCAGTACTTC.

This clonotype was recorded at least ten times. The chain has TRBV7-2 and TRBJ1-2; TRBD1 aligns across 8 bases. The CDR3 totals 13 residues. J was trimmed by 6 bases and V by 5 bases; bases with no gene match: 5. Germline V gene lookup returns CDR1 SGHTA and CDR2 FQGNSA. The CDR3 DNA is TGTGCCAGCAGCCCCCGGACAGGGCATGGCTACACCTTC. Protein product: CASSPRTGHGYTF.

This clonotype was observed at least ten times. This sequence joins TRBV5-1 and TRBJ1-1, with a possible D match to TRBD1 (6 bases). This CDR3 spans 14 amino acids. V shed 4 bases and J shed 4 bases, with 14 bases lying between them. Germline-derived CDR1 and CDR2 are SGHRS and YFSETQ. The CDR3 DNA sequence: TGCGCCAGCAGCCAAGGACAGTTACTCACTGAAGCTTTCTTT. This translates into CASSQGQLLTEAFF.

The chain uses TRBV24-1 and TRBJ2-1; the D is unclear. Trimming shortened V by 2 bases and J by 2 bases, and 12 bases separated the two germline ends. The CDR3 totals 16 residues. In germline, CDR1 is KGHDR, CDR2 SFDVKD. CDR3 nucleotide sequence: TGTGCCACCAGTGATTACAACCCCACAACCTACAATGAGCAGTTCTTC. Amino acids: CATSDYNPTTYNEQFF.

Of note for this clonotype: Germline is not matched at one junction end, which may reflect a read error. J is TRBJ1-1 and V is TRBV29-1; no clear D. The V gene's germline CDR1 is SQVTM and CDR2 ANQGSEA. The CDR3 contains 14 residues. The CDR3 region has the DNA TGCAGCGTTGAACTGCGGGGTGAGAACACTAAAGCTTTCTTT. Translating gives CSVELRGENTKAFF. Filled out from reference TRBV29-1 and TRBJ1-1, the complete variable domain reads SAVISQKPSRDICQRGTSLTIQCQVDSQVTMMFWYRQQPGQSLTLIATANQGSEATYESGFVIDKFPISRPNLTFSTLTVSNMSPEDSSIYLCSVELRGENTKAFFGQGTRLTVV.

In its sample, this clonotype was seen many times. The rearrangement joins TRBV7-9 to TRBJ2-1, with D uncertain. Germline CDR1 reads SEHNR; CDR2 reads FQNEAQ (reference sequence). This CDR3 comprises 14 residues. Trimming cost V 0 bases and J 3 bases, with 6 bases left between them. The CDR3 region has the DNA TGTGCCAGCAGCTTAGCGGGGATCTACAATGAGCAGTTCTTC. Translated: CASSLAGIYNEQFF.

J is TRBJ1-1 and V is TRBV7-9, with a weak D call TRBD1 (6 bases). The CDR3 is 15 amino acids. Per the germline V gene, CDR1 is SEHNR and CDR2 is FQNEAQ (reference sequence). V was shortened by 0 bases and J by 3 bases, with 11 bases between the two germline ends. DNA of the CDR3: TGTGCCAGCAGCTTAGCGCAGGGGAGGTACACTGAAGCTTTCTTT. Translating it yields CASSLAQGRYTEAFF.

This clonotype was recorded many times. The CDR3 sequence: CASSLEGSVVKVYGYTF. CDR3 DNA: TGTGCCAGCAGCTTAGAGGGCTCGGTAGTAAAAGTCTATGGCTACACCTTC. The chain employs TRBV7-2 and TRBJ1-2; D is ambiguous. This CDR3 is built from 17 residues. V was cut by 1 base and J by 4 bases, with 19 bases left in between. Germline V CDR1 and CDR2: SGHTA, FQGNSA.

This clonotype was counted ten times or more. The chain joins TRBV28 to TRBJ2-3; 8 nucleotides agree with TRBD1. Trimming took 6 bases from V and 2 from J; bases not matched to a gene: 10. The CDR3 runs to 16 residues. Germline lookup yields CDR1 MDHEN and CDR2 SYDVKM. Written as DNA, the CDR3 is TGTGCCAGCAGACCGACAGGGGTCGGCCCCACAGATACGCAGTATTTT. Translation: CASRPTGVGPTDTQYF.

This clonotype was seen repeatedly, ten times or more. The CDR3 DNA reads TGTGCCAGCAGCCCGCAAGGGGGGGGTACCTACGAGCAGTACTTC. It yields the protein CASSPQGGGTYEQYF. The rearrangement joins TRBV6-6 to TRBJ2-7; TRBD2 might be the D (7 bases). Germline V gene lookup returns CDR1 MNHNY and CDR2 SVGAGI (reference sequence). CDR3 length equals 15 residues. V was trimmed by 6 bases and J by 2 bases, leaving 17 bases between them.

This clonotype was detected ten times or more. CDR3 in amino acids: CASSWGTASYEQYF. The CDR3 DNA reads as TGTGCCAGCAGCTGGGGGACCGCTTCCTACGAGCAGTACTTC. This chain joins TRBV7-2 and TRBJ2-7, with D perhaps given as TRBD1 or TRBD2 (5 bases each). V was shortened by 4 bases and J by 1 base, with 11 bases between the two germline ends. The CDR3 has 14 residues. CDR1 and CDR2 from the germline V gene are SGHTA and FQGNSA.

This clonotype is medium-sized in the sample. The chain is built from TRBV7-3 and TRBJ1-1, with D uncertain. Germline CDR1 and CDR2: SGHTA and FQGTGA. Trimming took off 1 base at V and 2 bases at J, with 8 bases between the two ends. This CDR3 contains 14 residues. Here the CDR3 DNA reads TGTGCCAGCAGCTTAAGTCACAGTAACACTGAAGCTTTCTTT. Its translation: CASSLSHSNTEAFF.

This clonotype was recorded at least ten times. The chain has TRBV7-2 and TRBJ2-3; 13 nucleotides align to TRBD2. J was trimmed by 3 bases and V by 2 bases; bases with no gene match: 8. Germline CDR1 is SGHTA and CDR2 is FQGNSA. The CDR3 covers 18 residues. DNA of the CDR3: TGTGCCAGCAGCTTATATACTAGCGGGGGGGCCAGGACAGATACGCAGTATTTT. This encodes CASSLYTSGGARTDTQYF.

The CDR3: CASKKQGANEQFF. Written as DNA, the CDR3 is TGTGCCAGCAAGAAGCAGGGGGCCAATGAGCAGTTCTTC. The chain joins TRBV6-5 to TRBJ2-1; 8 nucleotides align to TRBD1. Trimming removed 7 bases from V and 6 bases from J; junction bases left unmatched: 5. The CDR3 loop spans 13 amino acids. Germline CDR1 is MNHEY and CDR2 is SVGAGI.

This clonotype was observed many times. CDR3 DNA sequence: TGTGCCAGCAGCTCTTATAGCAATCAGCCCCAGCATTTT. The encoded protein is CASSSYSNQPQHF. The chain recombines TRBV7-2 with TRBJ1-5; D not certain. Between the trimmed V and J ends, which lost 4 bases and 0 bases, there was a span of 4 bases. The CDR3 totals 13 residues. CDR1 and CDR2 (germline): SGHTA, FQGNSA. Full variable domain (remainder filled in from reference TRBV7-2 and TRBJ1-5): GAGVSQSPSNKVTEKGKDVELRCDPISGHTALYWYRQSLGQGLEFLIYFQGNSAPDKSGLPSDRFSAERTGGSVSTLTIQRTQQEDSAVYLCASSSYSNQPQHFGDGTRLSIL.

In this sample, this clonotype turned up many times. The chain has TRBV12-3 or TRBV12-4 and TRBJ1-1; TRBD1 agrees at 10 bases. This CDR3 is 14 amino acids long. V dropped 5 bases and J dropped 8; count of bases not matched to a gene: 8. CDR3: CASSPDRDRGEAFF. CDR3 sequence (DNA): TGTGCCAGCAGTCCGGACCGGGACAGGGGAGAAGCTTTCTTT.

This clonotype was counted only a few times. The chain couples TRBV20-1 to TRBJ2-1, with unresolved D. The CDR3 totals 14 residues. Germline lookup yields CDR1 DFQATT and CDR2 SNEGSKA (reference sequence). The V end lost 3 bases, the J end lost 4 bases, and 13 bases lay between the germline ends. The CDR3 here is CSARPPAVYNEQFF. As DNA, the CDR3 is TGCAGTGCTAGGCCCCCGGCAGTTTACAATGAGCAGTTCTTC.

This clonotype was counted ten times or more. The chain combines TRBV11-2 with TRBJ1-1; D not resolved. The germline CDR1 and CDR2 sequences are SGHAT and FQNNGV. Deletions cut 1 base from V and 0 bases from J, with 6 bases between. The CDR3 runs 14 residues. CDR3 in DNA: TGTGCCAGCAGCTTAGGATATATGAACACTGAAGCTTTCTTT. Amino acid sequence: CASSLGYMNTEAFF.

This clonotype was detected ten times or more. The V call is TRBV7-9, the J call TRBJ2-1, with D maybe TRBD2 (6 bases). V was trimmed by 4 bases and J by 6 bases, leaving 16 bases between them. CDR3 length: 15 amino acids. Germline V lookup: CDR1 SEHNR, CDR2 FQNEAQ (reference sequence). The CDR3 region is CASSSTGTRTNEQFF. The CDR3 nucleotides read TGTGCCAGCAGCTCTACCGGGACTCGCACCAATGAGCAGTTCTTC.

This clonotype occurred many times. The genes are TRBV2 and TRBJ1-1; 7 bases are a match to TRBD1. CDR1 is SNHLY and CDR2 is FYNNEI in the germline V gene. The CDR3 is made up of 15 amino acids. J was trimmed by 1 base and V by 2 bases; bases with no gene match: 4. CDR3 sequence (DNA): TGTGCCAGCAGTGAAAGGGCAGGGGGGAACACTGAAGCTTTCTTT. This translates into CASSERAGGNTEAFF.

This clonotype appeared many times. CDR3 residues: CASSLFQSVEQFF. Written as DNA, the CDR3 is TGTGCCAGCAGCTTATTCCAATCCGTTGAGCAGTTCTTC. The V and J genes are TRBV7-2 and TRBJ2-1, with D unclear. Germline CDR1 and CDR2: SGHTA and FQGNSA. This CDR3 comprises 13 residues. V was clipped by 2 bases and J by 9 bases, with 11 bases between them. Complete variable domain (other parts from reference TRBV7-2 and TRBJ2-1): GAGVSQSPSNKVTEKGKDVELRCDPISGHTALYWYRQSLGQGLEFLIYFQGNSAPDKSGLPSDRFSAERTGGSVSTLTIQRTQQEDSAVYLCASSLFQSVEQFFGPGTRLTVL.

This clonotype appeared a few times. The genes are TRBV29-1 and TRBJ2-3; D is unclear. Germline V gene data show CDR1 as SQVTM and CDR2 as ANQGSEA. Deletions cut 3 bases from V and 4 bases from J, with 11 bases between. This CDR3 comprises 13 residues. This CDR3 is CSVEVSTSDTQYF. The CDR3 DNA follows: TGCAGCGTTGAGGTGTCTACTTCAGATACGCAGTATTTT.

This clonotype was seen many times. This chain links TRBV7-9 with TRBJ2-1; TRBD2 aligns across 12 bases. This CDR3 region has 17 residues. Germline values: CDR1 SEHNR, CDR2 FQNEAQ (reference sequence). V was clipped by 5 bases and J by 0 bases; unmatched bases: 5. The CDR3 region has the DNA TGTGCCAGCAGCCCAACTAGCGGGAGGAGCTCCTACAATGAGCAGTTCTTC. Translating it yields CASSPTSGRSSYNEQFF.

This clonotype was seen ten or more times. The CDR3 sequence is CASSEERRGNIQYF. The CDR3 nucleotides read TGTGCCAGCAGTGAAGAGCGCCGGGGGAACATTCAGTACTTC. The chain uses TRBV25-1 and TRBJ2-4; D possibly corresponds to TRBD2 (6 bases). V was clipped by 2 bases and J by 7 bases, with 12 bases between them. Per germline, CDR1 MGHDK and CDR2 SYGVNS. CDR3 length equals 14 residues.